This T cell receptor beta chain was identified in a study of blood T cell repertoires in COVID-19. Study-level background: The samples span acute and convalescent COVID-19 from the United States, Italy and Spain.

As originally analysed: Amplification from reference gene primers served as the basis for estimated nucleated cell counts. Profiled with immunoSEQ multiplex PCR; TCRdb holds only in-frame clones, not every one. That table supplies the V and J calls and clone size; D and trimming were determined from the DNA. The sample yields fewer than 200,000 clones, roughly 87% seen once. A single count supports this clone. A junction boundary mismatches the germline segment, possibly from a read error. Germline loops: CDR1 SSHAT, CDR2 FNYEAQ (reference sequence). The length of the CDR3 is 19 residues. Sequenced: peripheral blood. The origin of this receptor is a woman aged 55-75 years with COVID-19, enrolled during active disease. V and J are TRBV7-7 and TRBJ2-2; TRBD2 aligns across 14 bases. The CDR3 bases are TGTGCTAGCAGCCCTGGCGGGACTAGCGGGAGAGGGTACACCGGGGAGCTGTTTTTT. Translation: CASSPGGTSGRGYTGELFF. The entire variable domain, with the rest obtained from reference TRBV7-7 and TRBJ2-2, is as follows: GAGVSQSPRYKVTKRGQDVTLRCDPISSHATLYWYQQALGQGPEFLTYFNYEAQPDKSGLPSDRFSAERPEGSISTLTIQRTEQRDSAMYRCASSPGGTSGRGYTGELFFGEGSRLTVL.